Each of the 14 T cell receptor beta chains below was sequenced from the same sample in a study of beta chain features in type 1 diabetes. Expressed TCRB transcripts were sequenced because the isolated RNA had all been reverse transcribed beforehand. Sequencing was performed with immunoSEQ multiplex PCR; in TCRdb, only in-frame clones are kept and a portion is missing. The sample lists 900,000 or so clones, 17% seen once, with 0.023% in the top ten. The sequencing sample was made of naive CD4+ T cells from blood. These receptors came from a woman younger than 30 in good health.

The CDR3 nucleotides read TGCAGCGTTGAAGGATTGGGCAGGCAATCCCAGTACTTC. Amino acid sequence: CSVEGLGRQSQYF. The genes are TRBV29-1 and TRBJ2-5; no definite D call. The CDR3 loop spans 13 amino acids. The germline gives CDR1 SQVTM, CDR2 ANQGSEA. V shed 1 base and J shed 9 bases, with 15 bases lying between them. The full variable domain, with the rest looked up from reference TRBV29-1 and TRBJ2-5, is SAVISQKPSRDICQRGTSLTIQCQVDSQVTMMFWYRQQPGQSLTLIATANQGSEATYESGFVIDKFPISRPNLTFSTLTVSNMSPEDSSIYLCSVEGLGRQSQYFGPGTRLLVL.

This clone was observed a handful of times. CDR3 coding DNA: TGTGCCAGCACCCACCTGACCGGGGAGCTGTTTTTT. Protein product: CASTHLTGELFF. The chain carries TRBV6-5 and TRBJ2-2; D unresolved. V was shortened by 7 bases and J by 5 bases, with 8 bases between the two germline ends. The CDR3 runs 12 residues. Germline V gives CDR1 MNHEY, CDR2 SVGAGI.

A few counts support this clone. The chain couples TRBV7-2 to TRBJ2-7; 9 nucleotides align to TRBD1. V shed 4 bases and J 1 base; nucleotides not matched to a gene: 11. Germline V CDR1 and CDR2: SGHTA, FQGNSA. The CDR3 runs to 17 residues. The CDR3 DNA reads TGTGCCAGCAGCTCATCGACAGGGGGTATAAAATCCTACGAGCAGTACTTC. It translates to CASSSSTGGIKSYEQYF.

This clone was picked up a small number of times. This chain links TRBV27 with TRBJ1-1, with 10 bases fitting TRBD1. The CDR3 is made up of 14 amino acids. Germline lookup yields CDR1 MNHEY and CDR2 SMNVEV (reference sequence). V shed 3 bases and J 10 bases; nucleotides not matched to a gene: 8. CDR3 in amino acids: CASSFRGRDRGAFF. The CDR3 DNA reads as TGTGCCAGCAGTTTCAGGGGTCGGGACAGGGGAGCTTTCTTT.

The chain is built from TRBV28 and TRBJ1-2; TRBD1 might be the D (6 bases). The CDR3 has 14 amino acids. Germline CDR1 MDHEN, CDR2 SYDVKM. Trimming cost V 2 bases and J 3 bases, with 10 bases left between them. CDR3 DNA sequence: TGTGCCAGCAGTTTAGGGGGCGGATACTATGGCTACACCTTC. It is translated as CASSLGGGYYGYTF.

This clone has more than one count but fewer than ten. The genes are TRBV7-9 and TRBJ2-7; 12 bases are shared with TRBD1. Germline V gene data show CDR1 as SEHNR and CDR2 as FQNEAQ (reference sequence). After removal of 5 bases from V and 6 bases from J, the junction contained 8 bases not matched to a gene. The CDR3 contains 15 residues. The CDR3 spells CASSLTGTGGSEQYF. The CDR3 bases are TGTGCCAGCAGCCTCACGGGGACAGGGGGCTCCGAGCAGTACTTC. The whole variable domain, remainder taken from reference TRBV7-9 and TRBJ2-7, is DTGVSQNPRHKITKRGQNVTFRCDPISEHNRLYWYRQTLGQGPEFLTYFQNEAQLEKSRLLSDRFSAERPKGSFSTLEIQRTEQGDSAMYLCASSLTGTGGSEQYFGPGTRLTVT.

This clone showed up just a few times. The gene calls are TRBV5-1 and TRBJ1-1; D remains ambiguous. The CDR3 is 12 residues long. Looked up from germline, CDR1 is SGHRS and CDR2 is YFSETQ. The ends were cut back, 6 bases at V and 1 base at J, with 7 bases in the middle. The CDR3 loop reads CASKRPNTEAFF. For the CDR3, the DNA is TGCGCCAGCAAACGGCCGAACACTGAAGCTTTCTTT.

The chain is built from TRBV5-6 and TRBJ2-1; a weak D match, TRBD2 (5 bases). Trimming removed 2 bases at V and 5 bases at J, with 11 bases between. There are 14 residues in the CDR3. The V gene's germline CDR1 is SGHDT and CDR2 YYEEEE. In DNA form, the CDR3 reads TGTGCCAGCAGCTTCGGACTGGTAAACAATGAGCAGTTCTTC. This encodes CASSFGLVNNEQFF.

The CDR3 loop is CASSRDRGLDTQYF. CDR3 sequence (DNA): TGTGCCAGCAGCCGGGACAGGGGGCTAGATACGCAGTATTTT. The chain joins TRBV5-4 to TRBJ2-3; 12 nucleotides line up with TRBD1. The germline gives CDR1 SGHNT, CDR2 YYREEE (reference sequence). This CDR3 region has 14 residues. Trimming at V came to 4 bases and at J to 5 bases, leaving 2 bases not matched to a gene. The whole variable domain, filled in from reference TRBV5-4 and TRBJ2-3, reads ETGVTQSPTHLIKTRGQQVTLRCSSQSGHNTVSWYQQALGQGPQFIFQYYREEENGRGNFPPRFSGLQFPNYSSELNVNALELDDSALYLCASSRDRGLDTQYFGPGTRLTVL.

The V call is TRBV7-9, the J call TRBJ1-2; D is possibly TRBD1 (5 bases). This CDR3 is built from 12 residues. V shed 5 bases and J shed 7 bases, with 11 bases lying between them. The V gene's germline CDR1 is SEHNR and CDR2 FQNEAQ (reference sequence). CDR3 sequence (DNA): TGTGCCAGCAGCCCAGGGTCGGCTGGCTACACCTTC. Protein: CASSPGSAGYTF.

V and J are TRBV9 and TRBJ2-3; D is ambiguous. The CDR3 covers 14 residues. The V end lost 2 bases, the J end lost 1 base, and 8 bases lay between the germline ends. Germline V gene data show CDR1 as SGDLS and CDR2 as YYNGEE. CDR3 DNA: TGTGCCAGCAGCGTGTCCGTGGGCACAGATACGCAGTATTTT. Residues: CASSVSVGTDTQYF. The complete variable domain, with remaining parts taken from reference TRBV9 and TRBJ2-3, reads DSGVTQTPKHLITATGQRVTLRCSPRSGDLSVYWYQQSLDQGLQFLIQYYNGEERAKGNILERFSAQQFPDLHSELNLSSLELGDSALYFCASSVSVGTDTQYFGPGTRLTVL.

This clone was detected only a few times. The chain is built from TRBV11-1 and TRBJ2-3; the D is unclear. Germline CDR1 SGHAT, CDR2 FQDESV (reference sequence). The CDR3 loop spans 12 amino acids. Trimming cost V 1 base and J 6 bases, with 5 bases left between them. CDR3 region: CASSLGPDTQYF. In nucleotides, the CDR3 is TGTGCCAGCAGCTTAGGGCCCGATACGCAGTATTTT.

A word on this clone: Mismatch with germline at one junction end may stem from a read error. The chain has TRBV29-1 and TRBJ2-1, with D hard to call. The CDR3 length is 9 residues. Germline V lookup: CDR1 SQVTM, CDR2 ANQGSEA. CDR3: CSSHNEQFF. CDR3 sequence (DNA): TGCAGCTCCCACAATGAGCAGTTCTTC.

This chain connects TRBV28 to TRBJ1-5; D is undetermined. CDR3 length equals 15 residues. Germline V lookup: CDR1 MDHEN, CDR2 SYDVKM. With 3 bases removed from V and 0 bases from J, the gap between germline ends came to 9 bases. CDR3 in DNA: TGTGCCAGCAGTTTCGGAGGTTATAGCAATCAGCCCCAGCATTTT. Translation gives CASSFGGYSNQPQHF.